These 11 T cell receptor beta chains originate from one sample sequenced in a study of molecular identifiers for immune sequencing clone quantification. TCRdb itself ran the PCR reads through MiXCR, one entry per CDR3 protein. The sample lists about 640,000 distinct CDR3 sequences, around 20% seen once, with about 0.9% in the top ten. Sequencing was carried out using naive CD8+ T cells from blood, with Jurkat cell RNA spiked in. Subset denoted: FACS-sorted CD8+CD4-CCR7+CD45RA+ naive T cells. The receptors were sampled from a human donor in good health. Some libraries in this study had Jurkat cell RNA spiked in.

Comment on this clonotype: The junction departs from the called germline gene at one end, perhaps through a read error. CDR3 nucleotides: TGCGCCAGCAGCCAAATAGACAGTTACGAGCAGCACTTC. As protein: CASSQIDSYEQHF. The chain combines TRBV4-1 with TRBJ2-7, with D tentatively TRBD1 (5 bases). This CDR3 comprises 13 residues. The germline V gene has CDR1 MGHRA and CDR2 YSYEKL.

This clonotype showed up just a few times. The chain couples TRBV2 to TRBJ2-7; 9 bases are a match to TRBD2. This CDR3 spans 15 amino acids. With 5 bases clipped from V and 3 bases from J, the junction kept 8 bases outside the gene matches. The germline gives CDR1 SNHLY, CDR2 FYNNEI. The CDR3 bases are TGTGCCAGCAGTCTCAGCGGGAGGTTCTTCTACGAGCAGTACTTC. Translation gives CASSLSGRFFYEQYF.

Concerning this clonotype: This may arise from a read error, as a much more abundant clone is one base away. This chain connects TRBV29-1 to TRBJ1-6; TRBD1 might be the D (5 bases). The CDR3 length is 14 residues. Per the germline V gene, CDR1 is SQVTM and CDR2 is ANQGSEA. The CDR3 reads CSVLPGLTNSPLRF. Here the CDR3 DNA reads TGCAGCGTCCTACCGGGACTCACTAATTCACCCCTCCGCTTT.

Turning to this clonotype: A much bigger clone sits one base away, suggesting this may be a read error. V gene TRBV7-9 combines with J gene TRBJ1-1; D gene unclear. Trimming removed 5 bases at V and 0 bases at J, with 13 bases between. This CDR3 contains 15 residues. Looked up from germline, CDR1 is SEHNR and CDR2 is FQNEAQ (reference sequence). The CDR3 here is CASSTSGGVNTEAFF. CDR3 sequence (DNA): TGTGCCAGCAGCACCTCTGGCGGGGTGAACACTGAAGCTTTCTTT.

This clonotype was observed at least ten times. For the CDR3, the DNA is TGTGCCAGCAGCTTTGACGACCAGCCCCAGCATTTT. Translating it yields CASSFDDQPQHF. The chain links TRBV7-9 to TRBJ1-5; no clear D gene. V was clipped by 3 bases and J by 7 bases, with 7 bases between them. The germline V gene has CDR1 SEHNR and CDR2 FQNEAQ (reference sequence). The CDR3 is made up of 12 amino acids. The full variable domain, completed using reference TRBV7-9 and TRBJ1-5, is DTGVSQNPRHKITKRGQNVTFRCDPISEHNRLYWYRQTLGQGPEFLTYFQNEAQLEKSRLLSDRFSAERPKGSFSTLEIQRTEQGDSAMYLCASSFDDQPQHFGDGTRLSIL.

This clonotype occurred a few times. V usage is TRBV14 and J usage is TRBJ2-5; TRBD2 agrees at 11 bases. V gave up 0 bases and J gave up 1 base; unmatched junction bases: 7. From germline, CDR1 is SGHDN and CDR2 FVKESK. The CDR3 is 18 amino acids. The CDR3 region is CASSQEMGLADLQETQYF. CDR3 nucleotides: TGTGCCAGCAGCCAAGAGATGGGACTAGCGGACCTCCAAGAGACCCAGTACTTC.

On this clonotype itself: In this CDR3 the conserved last residue, phenylalanine or tryptophan, is missing, so a read error is likely. The J gene is TRBJ2-7, the V gene TRBV20-1; perhaps D is TRBD1 or TRBD2 (7 bases each). Germline V CDR1 and CDR2: DFQATT, SNEGSKA (reference sequence). The CDR3 extends over 14 amino acids. Trimming stripped 3 bases from V and 1 base from J, with 13 bases between. CDR3 in DNA: TGCAGTGCTAGTGACAGGGAGGGATCCTACGAGCAGTACCTC. It specifies CSASDREGSYEQYL.

This clonotype was observed many times. The chain joins TRBV4-1 to TRBJ2-2; D is possibly TRBD1 or TRBD2 (5 bases each). V shed 3 bases and J shed 0 bases, with 11 bases lying between them. The CDR3 length is 16 residues. CDR1 is MGHRA and CDR2 is YSYEKL in the germline V gene. CDR3 sequence reads: CASSHWDGANTGELFF. The CDR3 DNA follows: TGCGCCAGCAGCCACTGGGACGGTGCGAACACCGGGGAGCTGTTTTTT.

The V and J genes are TRBV11-2 and TRBJ2-2; 11 bases map to TRBD1. Germline lookup yields CDR1 SGHAT and CDR2 FQNNGV. V trimming: 5 bases; J trimming: 3 bases; junction bases outside the gene matches: 5. The CDR3 consists of 16 residues. DNA of the CDR3: TGTGCCAGCAGCCTGTGGACAGGGGGCGACACCGGGGAGCTGTTTTTT. Protein: CASSLWTGGDTGELFF.

This clonotype was found a few times. This chain links TRBV10-2 with TRBJ2-1; TRBD2 aligns across 12 bases. The V segment lost 5 bases and the J segment 8 bases; nucleotides outside the gene matches: 7. This CDR3 contains 15 residues. Germline-derived CDR1 and CDR2 are WSHSY and SAAADI. CDR3 sequence: CASSPSGGAGDEQFF. The CDR3 coding sequence is TGCGCCAGCAGTCCTAGCGGGGGGGCCGGGGATGAGCAGTTCTTC.

Notes on this clonotype: It may be a read error: a sequence one base away is much more abundant. This chain uses TRBV6-5 with TRBJ2-7; D possibly corresponds to TRBD2 (6 bases). CDR3 length: 13 amino acids. Germline V gene data show CDR1 as MNHEY and CDR2 as SVGAGI. CDR3 DNA: TGTGCCAGCAGTCAGCCCCAGGGAGGCGAGCGGTACTTC. Its protein product is CASSQPQGGERYF.